This T cell receptor beta chain was sequenced during a study of cytomegalovirus exposure and HLA in healthy donors. Per germline, CDR1 SGDLS and CDR2 YYNGEE. The CDR3 runs 18 residues. J lost 0 bases, V lost 0 bases, and 9 bases had no gene match. As to this clone: Its specificity is unknown.

Primers included in the PCR were 60 Vbeta and 13 Jbeta primers. The data were produced by immunoSEQ multiplex PCR, yet TCRdb's version contains in-frame clones alone and is incomplete. Counted here are around 220,000 clones, around 75% occurring once; the ten biggest clones make up approximately 1.7%. Overall study results and limits: No immune exposure information besides CMV serostatus was available. Later on, an analysis found that several of the most significant clusters appeared to be linked to common viral pathogens, which included parvovirus B19.

The source of this sequence is a woman in her 30s in good health and CMV-seronegative. The chain carries TRBV9 and TRBJ2-1; 7 bases fit TRBD2. The sequenced material came from PBMCs. The CDR3 region is CASSVALERDSSYNEQFF. The CDR3 DNA reads TGTGCCAGCAGCGTAGCGTTGGAGCGGGACTCCTCCTACAATGAGCAGTTCTTC. The entire variable domain, with the rest obtained from reference TRBV9 and TRBJ2-1, is as follows: DSGVTQTPKHLITATGQRVTLRCSPRSGDLSVYWYQQSLDQGLQFLIQYYNGEERAKGNILERFSAQQFPDLHSELNLSSLELGDSALYFCASSVALERDSSYNEQFFGPGTRLTVL.